A single sample is the source of the 3 T cell receptor beta chains below, sequenced in a study of blood T cell repertoires in COVID-19. Generated by immunoSEQ multiplex PCR, the TCRdb table keeps only in-frame clones and is missing some. The table shows about 42,000 clones, with around 91% occurring only once. Specimen: peripheral blood. These receptors were obtained from a man aged 50-60 years with active COVID-19.

In DNA form, the CDR3 reads TGTGCCAGCAGCGAGTGGGCCAGTAACACTGAAGCTTTCTTT. Its translation is CASSEWASNTEAFF. The chain is built from TRBV7-2 and TRBJ1-1; D uncertain. The CDR3 consists of 14 residues. V was clipped by 5 bases and J by 2 bases, with 12 bases between them. In germline, CDR1 is SGHTA, CDR2 FQGNSA.

The chain joins TRBV28 to TRBJ1-5; D is uncertain. Germline CDR1 and CDR2: MDHEN and SYDVKM. Trimming pared 1 base from V and 7 bases from J, leaving 5 bases between. The CDR3 is 12 residues long. CDR3 residues: CASSLLSQPQHF. The DNA for the CDR3 is TGTGCCAGCAGTTTATTAAGCCAGCCCCAGCATTTT.

This chain joins TRBV28 and TRBJ2-7, with D perhaps matching TRBD1 (6 bases). CDR1 and CDR2 from the germline V gene are MDHEN and SYDVKM. The length of the CDR3 is 15 residues. The V end lost 2 bases, the J end lost 6 bases, and 17 bases lay between the germline ends. The chain's CDR3 is CASSLTQQGRSEQYF. CDR3 sequence (DNA): TGTGCCAGCAGTTTAACTCAACAGGGCAGGAGCGAGCAGTACTTC.